These 30 T cell receptor beta chains were all obtained from the same sample, sequenced in a study of T cell repertoires in cytomegalovirus infection. TCRdb re-analysed the reads in MiXCR, keeping a single row per CDR3 protein. The sample records about 360,000 distinct CDR3 sequences, 15% to 20% being singletons. Sequencing was performed on PBMCs. Receptors originate from a human donor in good health (CMV status not recorded). Some clones in this sample may be carry-over from other donors' samples.

This clonotype was recorded a few times. The chain is built from TRBV30 and TRBJ2-1, with D unresolved. V was trimmed by 4 bases and J by 9 bases, leaving 25 bases between them. The CDR3 covers 16 residues. Germline lookup yields CDR1 GTSNPN and CDR2 SVGIG (reference sequence). The CDR3 protein is CAWTGWSRGPLGEQFF. The CDR3 DNA sequence: TGTGCCTGGACAGGATGGTCTAGAGGTCCCCTCGGTGAGCAGTTCTTC. Based on the CDR3 plus reference TRBV30 and TRBJ2-1, the full variable domain is SQTIHQWPATLVQPVGSPLSLECTVEGTSNPNLYWYRQAAGRGLQLLFYSVGIGQISSEVPQNLSASRPQDRQFILSSKKLLLSDSGFYLCAWTGWSRGPLGEQFFGPGTRLTVL.

The chain has TRBV7-9 and TRBJ2-1; D possibly matches TRBD1 or TRBD2 (7 bases each). The V end lost 5 bases, the J end lost 14 bases, and 13 bases lay between the germline ends. The CDR3 contains 11 residues. Looked up from germline, CDR1 is SEHNR and CDR2 is FQNEAQ (reference sequence). The CDR3 coding sequence is TGTGCCAGCAGCCTACAGGGGAGGGAGTTCTTC. Encoded protein: CASSLQGREFF.

This clonotype was found a few times. This chain connects TRBV29-1 to TRBJ2-7, with 7 bases aligning to TRBD1. Germline V gene sequence: CDR1 SQVTM, CDR2 ANQGSEA. The CDR3 length is 16 residues. V dropped 0 bases and J dropped 3; count of bases not matched to a gene: 11. The CDR3 reads CSVEDWDRRGHYEQYF. The CDR3 nucleotides read TGCAGCGTTGAAGATTGGGACCGTAGGGGGCACTACGAGCAGTACTTC.

This chain links TRBV29-1 with TRBJ2-7; 7 nucleotides match TRBD1. The junction had 12 bases not matched to a gene; V was cut back by 7 bases and J by 3 bases. From germline, CDR1 is SQVTM and CDR2 ANQGSEA. CDR3 length: 14 residues. For the CDR3, the DNA is TGCAGCGCCGAGCTTCCGGGACAGAACTACGAGCAGTACTTC. It codes for CSAELPGQNYEQYF.

This clonotype was seen many times. The chain couples TRBV12-3 or TRBV12-4 to TRBJ2-5, with no clear D. This CDR3 comprises 14 residues. DNA for the CDR3: TGTGCGAGCTCGCCCTGGAACAGACTAGAGACCCAGTACTTC. Its translation: CASSPWNRLETQYF.

This clonotype showed up many times. The chain carries TRBV19 and TRBJ2-3; no firm D call. The length of the CDR3 is 13 residues. Per germline, CDR1 LNHDA and CDR2 SQIVND (reference sequence). V shed 3 bases and J shed 0 bases, with 4 bases lying between them. CDR3: CASSIGSTDTQYF. The CDR3 DNA reads TGTGCCAGTAGTATTGGGAGCACAGATACGCAGTATTTT.

The rearrangement joins TRBV12-3 or TRBV12-4 to TRBJ2-1; D call uncertain. The CDR3 has 15 amino acids. V lost 5 bases and J 9 bases, leaving 20 bases between the germline ends. CDR3 DNA sequence: TGTGCCAGCAGTCCGGACGGGCCGGTGGTAGGTGAGCAGTTCTTC. As protein: CASSPDGPVVGEQFF.

The CDR3 protein is CASSPWTGEQYF. The CDR3 DNA follows: TGTGCCAGCAGTCCCTGGACAGGCGAGCAGTACTTC. The J gene is TRBJ2-7, the V gene TRBV12-3 or TRBV12-4; 7 nucleotides align to TRBD1. The ends lost 5 bases at V and 6 bases at J; junction bases unmatched: 4. This CDR3 comprises 12 residues.

This CDR3 reads CASRNRVYEQYF. The CDR3 bases are TGTGCCAGCAGAAACAGGGTCTACGAGCAGTACTTC. J is TRBJ2-7 and V is TRBV6-5; TRBD1 might be the D (6 bases). The V and J ends lost 6 bases and 3 bases respectively, with 9 bases between them. The CDR3 length is 12 residues. Germline CDR1 is MNHEY and CDR2 is SVGAGI.

A remark on this clonotype: A much larger clone differs from this one at a single base, so this may be a read error. The chain couples TRBV20-1 to TRBJ2-7; 7 bases are a match to TRBD2. The germline V gene has CDR1 DFQATT and CDR2 SNEGSKA (reference sequence). The CDR3 is 15 residues long. In nucleotides, the CDR3 is TGCAGTGCTAGAGAAGGTCGCGGGAGCTCCTACGAGCAGCACTTC. Encoded protein: CSAREGRGSSYEQHF.

This clonotype was seen only a few times. This chain links TRBV6-1 with TRBJ2-7; D is undetermined. Trimming cost V 3 bases and J 1 base, with 10 bases left between them. Looked up from germline, CDR1 is MNHNS and CDR2 is SASEGT. The CDR3 loop spans 14 amino acids. The CDR3 DNA follows: TGTGCCAGCAGTGATCGTATGGGATCCTACGAGCAGTACTTC. Encoded protein: CASSDRMGSYEQYF.

In this sample, this clonotype turned up a few times. V usage is TRBV15 and J usage is TRBJ1-5; D is perhaps TRBD1 (5 bases). The germline gives CDR1 LNHNV, CDR2 YYDKDF (reference sequence). The CDR3 has 13 residues. The V gene lost 9 bases and the J gene lost 7 bases, with 16 bases spanning the gap. The CDR3 DNA reads TGTGCCACGGTAGGGGCTAACGGACAGCCCCAGCATTTT. It specifies CATVGANGQPQHF.

This clonotype was detected ten times or more. The chain has TRBV7-6 and TRBJ1-2; no clear D gene. Trimming pared 1 base from V and 4 bases from J, leaving 7 bases between. This CDR3 is 13 amino acids long. From germline, CDR1 is SGHVS and CDR2 FNYEAQ. The CDR3 bases are TGTGCCAGCAGCTTAGGTCCTCTCTATGGCTACACCTTC. This translates into CASSLGPLYGYTF.

This clonotype was counted between two and nine times. The chain is built from TRBV12-3 or TRBV12-4 and TRBJ1-4; weak D call: TRBD1 (6 bases). This CDR3 contains 13 residues. The V end was cut by 6 bases, the J end by 7 bases, with 12 bases between. In DNA, the CDR3 is TGTGCCAGCAGGCACAGGGCGCGTGAAAAACTGTTTTTT. Its translation: CASRHRAREKLFF.

This clonotype was seen more than once but under ten times. The chain carries TRBV24-1 and TRBJ2-1, with D perhaps given as TRBD1 or TRBD2 (7 bases each). The CDR3 is 15 amino acids. V was shortened by 6 bases and J by 2 bases, with 13 bases between the two germline ends. Germline values: CDR1 KGHDR, CDR2 SFDVKD. DNA for the CDR3: TGTGCCACCAGTCCTGGGAGGGGGCCCTACAATGAGCAGTTCTTC. Residues: CATSPGRGPYNEQFF.

This clonotype has a count of ten or more. The V and J genes are TRBV12-3 or TRBV12-4 and TRBJ1-5; weak D call: TRBD1 (5 bases). The CDR3 is made up of 12 amino acids. The ends were cut back, 5 bases at V and 6 bases at J, with 8 bases in the middle. This chain's CDR3 is CASSTGGQPQHF. CDR3 in DNA: TGTGCCAGCAGTACCGGGGGTCAGCCCCAGCATTTT.

This clonotype was counted at least ten times. DNA for the CDR3: TGTGCCAGCAGTCCCCGGTCGGGGACCAACTCCTACGAGCAGTACTTC. As protein: CASSPRSGTNSYEQYF. The chain carries TRBV7-6 and TRBJ2-7; possibly TRBD1 or TRBD2 for D (5 bases each). CDR3 length: 16 residues. Germline values: CDR1 SGHVS, CDR2 FNYEAQ. Trimming shortened V by 6 bases and J by 0 bases, and 18 bases separated the two germline ends.

Ten or more counts support this clonotype. The V gene is TRBV12-3 or TRBV12-4, the J gene TRBJ2-3, with D possibly being TRBD2 (6 bases). With 4 bases removed from V and 0 bases from J, the gap between germline ends came to 14 bases. The CDR3 contains 16 residues. Here the CDR3 reads CASSSAGLGSTDTQYF. CDR3 in DNA: TGTGCCAGCAGTTCAGCGGGCCTCGGGAGCACAGATACGCAGTATTTT.

This clonotype was found many times. V is TRBV7-2 and J is TRBJ2-7; 9 bases agree with TRBD1. The CDR3 loop spans 14 amino acids. Germline CDR1 SGHTA, CDR2 FQGNSA. The junction had 8 bases not matched to a gene; V was cut back by 6 bases and J by 5 bases. This CDR3 reads CASRSGTGIDEQYF. The CDR3 nucleotides are TGTGCCAGCAGATCCGGGACAGGGATCGACGAGCAGTACTTC.

This clonotype was seen repeatedly, ten times or more. J is TRBJ2-1 and V is TRBV12-3 or TRBV12-4, with 14 bases that match TRBD2. V lost 7 bases and J lost 14; bases outside the gene matches: 10. This CDR3 contains 14 residues. This CDR3 is CASTLGLAGAKKFF. CDR3 coding DNA: TGTGCCAGCACCCTGGGACTAGCGGGAGCTAAGAAGTTCTTC.

In this sample, this clonotype turned up once. Relative to the germline gene, one junction end is altered; a read error may explain this. The chain links TRBV30 to TRBJ2-1; TRBD2 is a possible D gene (8 bases). CDR3 size: 14 residues. Germline CDR1 is GTSNPN and CDR2 is SVGIG (reference sequence). In nucleotides, the CDR3 is TGTACCTGGACAGGTAGCGGGATTGGCAATGAGCAGTTCTTC. Residues: CTWTGSGIGNEQFF.

This clonotype was detected only a few times. The chain combines TRBV6-1 with TRBJ1-1; the D gene is possibly TRBD1 (6 bases). Trimming removed 6 bases from V and 11 bases from J, with 16 bases in between. Per germline, CDR1 MNHNS and CDR2 SASEGT. The length of the CDR3 is 12 residues. CDR3 sequence reads: CASRSYRAAAFF. The CDR3 DNA follows: TGTGCCAGCAGGAGCTACAGGGCTGCGGCTTTCTTT.

The rearrangement joins TRBV10-3 to TRBJ1-2; possibly TRBD1 for D (6 bases). The V gene lost 10 bases and the J gene lost 5 bases, with 17 bases spanning the gap. This CDR3 has 13 amino acids. Germline V lookup: CDR1 ENHRY, CDR2 SYGVKD. The CDR3, as DNA: TGTGCCAATCGACAGGACGGGGGGTATGGCTACACCTTC. It specifies CANRQDGGYGYTF.

This clonotype has just a few counts. The V gene is TRBV12-3 or TRBV12-4, the J gene TRBJ2-7; D is perhaps TRBD1 or TRBD2 (5 bases each). V lost 8 bases and J lost 8, with 13 bases in between. The CDR3 runs to 11 residues. The CDR3 protein is CASGSPGQQYF. CDR3 sequence (DNA): TGTGCCAGCGGATCACCGGGACAGCAGTACTTC.

The V call is TRBV20-1, the J call TRBJ1-2; D unclear. Germline V CDR1 and CDR2: DFQATT, SNEGSKA (reference sequence). The CDR3 length is 14 residues. V dropped 6 bases and J dropped 10 bases, with 24 bases sitting between them. Written as DNA, the CDR3 is TGCAGTGCAAGAAAGGACGGAGGCTCTGAGAACTACACCTTC. Protein: CSARKDGGSENYTF.

At least ten counts were recorded for this clonotype. The gene calls are TRBV20-1 and TRBJ2-1; D ambiguous. V was shortened by 2 bases and J by 0 bases, with 14 bases between the two germline ends. This CDR3 region has 16 residues. Germline values: CDR1 DFQATT, CDR2 SNEGSKA (reference sequence). In DNA, the CDR3 is TGCAGTGCTAGATCTCCAGGACCACTCTCCTACAATGAGCAGTTCTTC. Translating it yields CSARSPGPLSYNEQFF.

This rearrangement joins TRBV25-1 to TRBJ2-7; TRBD2 matches 10 bases. Germline V gives CDR1 MGHDK, CDR2 SYGVNS. The CDR3 covers 14 residues. The V gene end was trimmed by 3 bases and the J gene end by 6 bases; junction bases not matched to a gene: 5. The CDR3 reads CASSDSSGSSEQYF. The CDR3 region has the DNA TGTGCCAGCAGTGACTCTAGCGGGAGTTCCGAGCAGTACTTC.

This clonotype occurred a few times. DNA for the CDR3: TGTGCCAGCTCCTCCCTGGAACGTAGCACAGATACGCAGTATTTT. This encodes CASSSLERSTDTQYF. The V and J genes are TRBV12-3 or TRBV12-4 and TRBJ2-3; D not certain. Trimming cost V 8 bases and J 0 bases, with 15 bases left between them. This CDR3 region has 15 residues.

The V gene is TRBV20-1, the J gene TRBJ1-2; no reliable D call. V was pared by 6 bases and J by 0 bases, with 14 bases between. CDR1 and CDR2 (germline): DFQATT, SNEGSKA (reference sequence). The CDR3 totals 14 residues. CDR3: CSALAIITNYGYTF. CDR3 sequence (DNA): TGCAGTGCCCTGGCCATAATCACTAACTATGGCTACACCTTC.

This clonotype was observed a handful of times. V is TRBV10-3 and J is TRBJ2-7; 7 positions agree with TRBD1. This CDR3 region has 12 residues. J lost 7 bases, V lost 3 bases, and 3 bases had no gene match. Germline CDR1 is ENHRY and CDR2 is SYGVKD. CDR3 sequence reads: CAISERGREQYF. CDR3 nucleotide sequence: TGTGCCATCAGTGAAAGGGGGCGGGAGCAGTACTTC.